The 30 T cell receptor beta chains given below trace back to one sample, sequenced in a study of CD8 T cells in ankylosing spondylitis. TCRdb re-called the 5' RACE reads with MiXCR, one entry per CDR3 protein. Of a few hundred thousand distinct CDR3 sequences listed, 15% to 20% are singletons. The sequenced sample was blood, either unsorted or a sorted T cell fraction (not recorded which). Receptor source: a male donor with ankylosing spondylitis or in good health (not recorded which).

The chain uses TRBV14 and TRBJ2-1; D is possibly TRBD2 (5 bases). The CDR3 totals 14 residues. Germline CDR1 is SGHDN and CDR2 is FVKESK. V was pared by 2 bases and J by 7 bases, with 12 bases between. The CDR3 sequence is CASSQLLGGNEQFF. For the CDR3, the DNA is TGTGCCAGCAGCCAACTCCTAGGAGGTAATGAGCAGTTCTTC.

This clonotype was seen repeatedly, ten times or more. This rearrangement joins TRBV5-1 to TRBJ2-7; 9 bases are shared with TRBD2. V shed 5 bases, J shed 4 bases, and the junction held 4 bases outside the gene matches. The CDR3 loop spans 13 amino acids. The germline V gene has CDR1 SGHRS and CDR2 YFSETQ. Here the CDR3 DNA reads TGCGCCAGCAGATCGGGACTAGCTTACGAGCAGTACTTC. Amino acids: CASRSGLAYEQYF.

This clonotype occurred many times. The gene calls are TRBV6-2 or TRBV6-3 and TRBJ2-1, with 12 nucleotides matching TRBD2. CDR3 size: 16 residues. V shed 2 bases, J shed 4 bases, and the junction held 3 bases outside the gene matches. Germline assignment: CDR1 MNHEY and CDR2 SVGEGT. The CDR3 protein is CASSYGTSGLYNEQFF. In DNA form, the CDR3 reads TGTGCCAGCAGTTACGGGACTAGCGGGCTGTACAATGAGCAGTTCTTC.

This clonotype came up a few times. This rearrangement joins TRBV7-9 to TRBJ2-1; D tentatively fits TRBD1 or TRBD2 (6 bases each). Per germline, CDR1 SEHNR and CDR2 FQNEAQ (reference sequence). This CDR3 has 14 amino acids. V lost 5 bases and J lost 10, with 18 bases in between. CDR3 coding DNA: TGTGCCAGCAGCCATTCACAGGGTCGGGAGGAGCAGTTCTTC. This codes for CASSHSQGREEQFF.

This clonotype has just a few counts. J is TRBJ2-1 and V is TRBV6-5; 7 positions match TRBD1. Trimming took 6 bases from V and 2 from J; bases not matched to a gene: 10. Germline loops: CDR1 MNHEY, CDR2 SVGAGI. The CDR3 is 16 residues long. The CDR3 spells CASRLDRATPYNEQFF. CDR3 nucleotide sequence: TGTGCCAGCAGACTCGACAGGGCCACACCCTACAATGAGCAGTTCTTC.

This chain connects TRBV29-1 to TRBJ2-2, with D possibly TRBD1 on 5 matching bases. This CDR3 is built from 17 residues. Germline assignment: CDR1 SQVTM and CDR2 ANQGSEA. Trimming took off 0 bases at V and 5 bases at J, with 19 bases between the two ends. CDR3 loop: CSVEDFQGGLLTGELFF. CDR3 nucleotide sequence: TGCAGCGTTGAAGATTTTCAGGGCGGATTATTGACCGGGGAGCTGTTTTTT.

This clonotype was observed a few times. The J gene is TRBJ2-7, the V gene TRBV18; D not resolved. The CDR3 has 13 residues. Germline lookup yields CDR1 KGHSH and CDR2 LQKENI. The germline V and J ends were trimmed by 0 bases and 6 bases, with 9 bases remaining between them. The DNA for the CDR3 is TGTGCCAGCTCACCACCGTGGAGCCCCGAGCAGTACTTC. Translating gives CASSPPWSPEQYF.

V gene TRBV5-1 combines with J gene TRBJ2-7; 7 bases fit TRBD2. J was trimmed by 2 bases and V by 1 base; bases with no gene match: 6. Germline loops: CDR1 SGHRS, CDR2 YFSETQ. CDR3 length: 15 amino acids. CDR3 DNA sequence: TGCGCCAGCAGCTTGACGGCTAGCGGAACCTACGAGCAGTACTTC. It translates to CASSLTASGTYEQYF. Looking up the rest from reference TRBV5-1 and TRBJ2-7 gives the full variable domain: KAGVTQTPRYLIKTRGQQVTLSCSPISGHRSVSWYQQTPGQGLQFLFEYFSETQRNKGNFPGRFSGRQFSNSRSEMNVSTLELGDSALYLCASSLTASGTYEQYFGPGTRLTVT.

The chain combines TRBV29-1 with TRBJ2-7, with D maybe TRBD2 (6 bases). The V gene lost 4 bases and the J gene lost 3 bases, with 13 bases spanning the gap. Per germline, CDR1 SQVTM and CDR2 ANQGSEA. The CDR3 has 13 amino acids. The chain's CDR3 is CSVGLSGSYEQYF. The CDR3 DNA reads TGCAGCGTTGGGCTTAGCGGAAGCTACGAGCAGTACTTC.

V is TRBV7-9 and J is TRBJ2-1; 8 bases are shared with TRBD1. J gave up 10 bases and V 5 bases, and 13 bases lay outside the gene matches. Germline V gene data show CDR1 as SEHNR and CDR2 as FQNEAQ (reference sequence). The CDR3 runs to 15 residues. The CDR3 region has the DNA TGTGCCAGCAGCAGGCGATACAGGGGGAGTGAGGAGCAGTTCTTC. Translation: CASSRRYRGSEEQFF. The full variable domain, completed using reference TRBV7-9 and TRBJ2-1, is DTGVSQNPRHKITKRGQNVTFRCDPISEHNRLYWYRQTLGQGPEFLTYFQNEAQLEKSRLLSDRFSAERPKGSFSTLEIQRTEQGDSAMYLCASSRRYRGSEEQFFGPGTRLTVL.

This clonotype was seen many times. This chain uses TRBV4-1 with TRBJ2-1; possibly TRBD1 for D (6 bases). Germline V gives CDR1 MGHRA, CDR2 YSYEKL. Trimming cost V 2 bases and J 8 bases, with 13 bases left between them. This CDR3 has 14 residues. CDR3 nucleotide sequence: TGCGCCAGCAGCCAAATAGCAGGGGTTGATGAGCAGTTCTTC. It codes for CASSQIAGVDEQFF.

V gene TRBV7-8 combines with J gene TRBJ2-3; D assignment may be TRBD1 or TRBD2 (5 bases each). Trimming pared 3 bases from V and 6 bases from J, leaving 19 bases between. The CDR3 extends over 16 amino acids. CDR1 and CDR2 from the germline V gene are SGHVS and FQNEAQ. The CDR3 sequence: CASSFVVASGTDTQYF. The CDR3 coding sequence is TGTGCCAGCAGCTTTGTTGTTGCCTCCGGGACCGATACGCAGTATTTT.

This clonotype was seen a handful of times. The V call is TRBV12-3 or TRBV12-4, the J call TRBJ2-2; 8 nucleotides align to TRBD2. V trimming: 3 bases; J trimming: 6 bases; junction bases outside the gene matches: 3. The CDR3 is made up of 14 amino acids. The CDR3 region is CASSLGLGPGELFF. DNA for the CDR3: TGTGCCAGCAGTTTGGGACTAGGCCCCGGGGAGCTGTTTTTT.

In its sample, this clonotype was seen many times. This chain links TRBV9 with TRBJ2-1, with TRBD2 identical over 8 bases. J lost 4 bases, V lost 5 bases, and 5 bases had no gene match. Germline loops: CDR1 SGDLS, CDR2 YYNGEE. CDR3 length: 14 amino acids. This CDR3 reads CASRFSGTYNEQFF. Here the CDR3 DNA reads TGTGCCAGCAGATTTAGCGGGACTTACAATGAGCAGTTCTTC.

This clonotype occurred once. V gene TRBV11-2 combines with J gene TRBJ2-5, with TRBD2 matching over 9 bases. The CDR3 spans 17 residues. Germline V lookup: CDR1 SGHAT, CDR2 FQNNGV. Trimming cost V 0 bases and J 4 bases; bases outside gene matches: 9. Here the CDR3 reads CASSLDPTSGRGETQYF. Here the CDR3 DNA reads TGTGCCAGCAGCTTAGATCCGACTAGCGGCCGTGGAGAGACCCAGTACTTC.

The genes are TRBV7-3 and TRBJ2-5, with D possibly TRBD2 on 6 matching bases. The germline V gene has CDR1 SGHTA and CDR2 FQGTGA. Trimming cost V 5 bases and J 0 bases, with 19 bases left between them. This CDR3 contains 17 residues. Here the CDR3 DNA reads TGTGCCAGCAGCCTCCGGGGCGGCGGGACCTACCAAGAGACCCAGTACTTC. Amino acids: CASSLRGGGTYQETQYF.

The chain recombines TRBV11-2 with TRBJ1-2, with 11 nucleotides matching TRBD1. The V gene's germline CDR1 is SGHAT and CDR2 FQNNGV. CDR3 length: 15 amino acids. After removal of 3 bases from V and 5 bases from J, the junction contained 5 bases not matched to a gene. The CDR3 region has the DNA TGTGCCAGCAGCTTCGGGACAGGGGGATTGTATGGCTACACCTTC. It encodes CASSFGTGGLYGYTF.

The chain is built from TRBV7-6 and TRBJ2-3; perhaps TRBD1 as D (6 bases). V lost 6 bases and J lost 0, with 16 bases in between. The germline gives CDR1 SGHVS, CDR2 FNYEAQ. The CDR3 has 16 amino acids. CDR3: CASSRGGAASTDTQYF. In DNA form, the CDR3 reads TGTGCCAGCAGTCGAGGGGGAGCGGCTAGCACAGATACGCAGTATTTT.

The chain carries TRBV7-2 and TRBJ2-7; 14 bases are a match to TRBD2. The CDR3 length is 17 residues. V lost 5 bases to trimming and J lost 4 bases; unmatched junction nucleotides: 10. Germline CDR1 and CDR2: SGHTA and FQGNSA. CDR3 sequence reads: CASSLTGTSGRPYEQYF. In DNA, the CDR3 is TGTGCCAGCAGCCTTACCGGGACTAGCGGGAGACCGTACGAGCAGTACTTC.

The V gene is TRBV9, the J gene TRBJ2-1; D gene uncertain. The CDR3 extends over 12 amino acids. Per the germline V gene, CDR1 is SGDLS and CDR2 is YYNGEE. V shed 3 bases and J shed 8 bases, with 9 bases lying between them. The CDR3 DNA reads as TGTGCCAGCAGCGGACTCCATGATGAGCAGTTCTTC. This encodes CASSGLHDEQFF.

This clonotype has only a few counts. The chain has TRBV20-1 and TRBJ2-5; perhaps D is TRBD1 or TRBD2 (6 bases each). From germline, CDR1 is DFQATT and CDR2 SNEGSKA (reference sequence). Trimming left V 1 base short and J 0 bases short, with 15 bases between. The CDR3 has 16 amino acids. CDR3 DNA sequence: TGCAGTGCTAGAGGGGGTGGGGGGCTGTACCAAGAGACCCAGTACTTC. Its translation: CSARGGGGLYQETQYF.

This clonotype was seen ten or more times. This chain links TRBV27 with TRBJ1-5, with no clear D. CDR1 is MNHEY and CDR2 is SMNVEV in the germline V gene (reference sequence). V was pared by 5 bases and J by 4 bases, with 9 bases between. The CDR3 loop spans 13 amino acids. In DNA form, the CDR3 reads TGTGCCAGCAGTGAGCGTGGGAATCAGCCCCAGCATTTT. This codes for CASSERGNQPQHF.

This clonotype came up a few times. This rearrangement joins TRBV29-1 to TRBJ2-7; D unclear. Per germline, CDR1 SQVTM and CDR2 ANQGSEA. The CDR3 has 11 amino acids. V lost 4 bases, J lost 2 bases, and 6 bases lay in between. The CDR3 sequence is CSVGTTYEQYF. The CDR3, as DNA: TGCAGCGTTGGGACCACCTACGAGCAGTACTTC.

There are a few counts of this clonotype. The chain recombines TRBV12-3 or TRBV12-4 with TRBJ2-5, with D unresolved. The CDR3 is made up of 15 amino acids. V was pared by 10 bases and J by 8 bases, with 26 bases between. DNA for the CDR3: TGTGCCACCGAGGATCTCGGGCCCGACGGGTTAACCCAGTACTTC. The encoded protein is CATEDLGPDGLTQYF.

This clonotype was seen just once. CDR3 sequence: CASSLEATSPGRDEQFF. The CDR3 DNA sequence: TGTGCCAGCAGCTTAGAAGCGACTAGTCCGGGGCGAGATGAGCAGTTCTTC. J is TRBJ2-1 and V is TRBV11-2, with a possible D match to TRBD2 (6 bases). This CDR3 is 17 amino acids long. Trimming took off 0 bases at V and 8 bases at J, with 20 bases between the two ends. CDR1 is SGHAT, CDR2 FQNNGV, per germline.

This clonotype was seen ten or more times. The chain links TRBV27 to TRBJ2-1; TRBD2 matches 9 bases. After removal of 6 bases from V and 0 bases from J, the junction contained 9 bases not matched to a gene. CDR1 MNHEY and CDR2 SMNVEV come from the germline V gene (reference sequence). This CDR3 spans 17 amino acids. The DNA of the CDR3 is TGTGCCAGCAGAACCTGGACTAGCGCGAGCTCCTACAATGAGCAGTTCTTC. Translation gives CASRTWTSASSYNEQFF.

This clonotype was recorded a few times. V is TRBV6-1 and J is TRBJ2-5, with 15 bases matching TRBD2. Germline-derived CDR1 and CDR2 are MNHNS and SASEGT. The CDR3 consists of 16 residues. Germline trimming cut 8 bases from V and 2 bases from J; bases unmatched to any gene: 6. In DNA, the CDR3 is TGTGCCAGCCAGGGACTAGCGGGAGGTCGTCAAGAGACCCAGTACTTC. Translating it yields CASQGLAGGRQETQYF.

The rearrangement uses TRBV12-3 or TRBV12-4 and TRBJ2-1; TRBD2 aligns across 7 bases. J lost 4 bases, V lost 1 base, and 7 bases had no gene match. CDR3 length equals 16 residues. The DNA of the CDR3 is TGTGCCAGCAGTTTAGGGAGTAGCGGGCCTTACAATGAGCAGTTCTTC. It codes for CASSLGSSGPYNEQFF.

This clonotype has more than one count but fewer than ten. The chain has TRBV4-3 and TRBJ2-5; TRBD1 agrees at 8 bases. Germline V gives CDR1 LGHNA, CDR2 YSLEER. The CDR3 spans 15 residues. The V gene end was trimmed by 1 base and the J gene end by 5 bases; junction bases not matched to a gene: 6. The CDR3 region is CASSQAPDRGETQYF. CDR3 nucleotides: TGCGCCAGCAGCCAAGCACCAGACAGGGGTGAGACCCAGTACTTC.

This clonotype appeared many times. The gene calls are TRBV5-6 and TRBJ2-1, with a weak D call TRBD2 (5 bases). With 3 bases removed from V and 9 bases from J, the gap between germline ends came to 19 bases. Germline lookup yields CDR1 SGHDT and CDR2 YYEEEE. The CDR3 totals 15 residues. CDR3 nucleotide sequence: TGTGCCAGCAGCTCGGATAGCGTAGCGTGGGGTGAGCAGTTCTTC. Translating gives CASSSDSVAWGEQFF.